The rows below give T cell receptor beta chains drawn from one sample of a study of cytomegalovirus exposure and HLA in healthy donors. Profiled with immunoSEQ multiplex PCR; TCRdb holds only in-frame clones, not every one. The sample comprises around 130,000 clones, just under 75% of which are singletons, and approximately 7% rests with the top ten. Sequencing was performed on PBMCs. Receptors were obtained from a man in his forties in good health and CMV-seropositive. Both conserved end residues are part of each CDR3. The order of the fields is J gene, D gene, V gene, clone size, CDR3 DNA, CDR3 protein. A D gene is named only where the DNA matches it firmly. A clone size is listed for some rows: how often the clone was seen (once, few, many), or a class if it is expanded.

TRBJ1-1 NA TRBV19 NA TGTGCCAGTAGTATGCGGGTCGGGGAACCTATGAACACTGAAGCTTTCTTT CASSMRVGEPMNTEAFF
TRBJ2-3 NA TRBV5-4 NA TGTGCCAGCAGAACAACCGCAGGGAAAGGCACAGATACGCAGTATTTT CASRTTAGKGTDTQYF
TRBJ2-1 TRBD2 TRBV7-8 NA TGTGCCAGCAGCCCACGACTAGCGGGAGCCACCTACAATGAGCAGTTCTTC CASSPRLAGATYNEQFF
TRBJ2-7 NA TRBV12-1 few TGTGCCAGCAGCTTTGAGGGACTTCCAAGCTCCTACGAGCAGTACTTC CASSFEGLPSSYEQYF
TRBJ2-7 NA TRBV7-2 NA TGTGCCAGCAGCTTACTAGAAACCTACGAGCAGTACTTC CASSLLETYEQYF
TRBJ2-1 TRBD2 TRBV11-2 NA TGTGCCAGCAGCGTGACTAGCGGCCCCTACAATGAGCAGTTCTTC CASSVTSGPYNEQFF
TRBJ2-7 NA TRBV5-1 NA TGCGCCAGCAGCTTGGTCAGGGAAGACCGCATCGAGCAGTACTTC CASSLVREDRIEQYF
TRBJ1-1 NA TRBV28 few TGTGCCAGCAGAGGAGGACTCATGAACACTGAAGCTTTCTTT CASRGGLMNTEAFF
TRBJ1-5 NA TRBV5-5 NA TGTGCCAGCAGCTTCGAGCAACGGCAGCCCCAGCATTTT CASSFEQRQPQHF
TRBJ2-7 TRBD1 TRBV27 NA TGTGCCAGCAGTTCCCGAGGCAGGGGGCACTACGAGCAGTACTTC CASSSRGRGHYEQYF
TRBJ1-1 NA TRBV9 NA TGTGCCAGCAGCTTTCTAGGTGGGGGGGGGACTGAAGCTTTCTTT CASSFLGGGGTEAFF
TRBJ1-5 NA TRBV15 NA TGTGCCACCAGCAGAGAACAGGTTAATCAGCCCCAGCATTTT CATSREQVNQPQHF
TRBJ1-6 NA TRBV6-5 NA TGTGCCAGCAGTTACTCCCCGCAGGGCAATTCACCCCTCCACTTT CASSYSPQGNSPLHF
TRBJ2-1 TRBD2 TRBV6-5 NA TGTGCCAGCGGTCGGACTAGAAATGAGCAGTTCTTC CASGRTRNEQFF
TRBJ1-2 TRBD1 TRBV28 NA TGTGCCAGCAGGCAGGGACAGGGCAACTATGGCTACACCTTC CASRQGQGNYGYTF
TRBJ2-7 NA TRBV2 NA TGTGCCAGCAGTGAAGCCCCACAGATAGAGCAGTACTTC CASSEAPQIEQYF
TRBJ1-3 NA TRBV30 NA TGTGCCTGGAGTGTACAGAACTCTGGAAACACCATATATTTT CAWSVQNSGNTIYF
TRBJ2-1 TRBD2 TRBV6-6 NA TGTGCCAGCAATCTACTAGCGGGCAATGAGCAGTTCTTC CASNLLAGNEQFF
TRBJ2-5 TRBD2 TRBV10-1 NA TGCGCCAGCACCCCCGGACTAGCGGGATTAGGTTTGGAGACCCAGTACTTC CASTPGLAGLGLETQYF
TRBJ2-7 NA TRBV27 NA TGTGCCAGCAGTTTAAATCCGGGAGCCCCCTACGAGCAGTACTTC CASSLNPGAPYEQYF